A single sample gave rise to the 29 T cell receptor beta chains below, sequenced in a study of CD8 T cells in ankylosing spondylitis. TCRdb re-called the 5' RACE reads through MiXCR, storing one row per CDR3 protein. The sample consists of some 120,000 distinct CDR3 sequences, roughly 6.6% of them appearing once. The sample was blood, either unsorted or a sorted T cell fraction (not recorded which). Every receptor here comes from a male donor with ankylosing spondylitis or in good health (not recorded which).

This clonotype showed up many times. The chain has TRBV18 and TRBJ2-7, with 8 bases lining up with TRBD1. The J segment lost 3 bases and the V segment lost 1 base, leaving 5 bases of the junction unmatched. The CDR3 totals 15 residues. The germline CDR1 and CDR2 sequences are KGHSH and LQKENI. CDR3 region: CASSPLSTGDYEQYF. As DNA, the CDR3 is TGTGCCAGCTCACCACTCTCGACAGGGGACTACGAGCAGTACTTC.

This clonotype was seen ten or more times. The chain combines TRBV5-1 with TRBJ2-2; no clear D gene. The CDR3 consists of 15 residues. V dropped 7 bases and J dropped 0 bases, with 13 bases sitting between them. Germline V gene sequence: CDR1 SGHRS, CDR2 YFSETQ. CDR3 loop: CASLGDNTNTGELFF. The CDR3 DNA follows: TGCGCCAGCCTGGGTGATAATACGAACACCGGGGAGCTGTTTTTT.

The table lists this clonotype with many counts. This chain uses TRBV4-1 with TRBJ1-1; 8 bases are shared with TRBD1. CDR1 MGHRA and CDR2 YSYEKL come from the germline V gene. J was trimmed by 3 bases and V by 4 bases; bases with no gene match: 4. The CDR3 spans 14 residues. CDR3 bases: TGCGCCAGCAGCCGCCTGACAGGGGACACTGAAGCTTTCTTT. Protein product: CASSRLTGDTEAFF.

There are many counts of this clonotype. The CDR3 nucleotides are TGCGCCAGCAGCTTAACCCAAAGGCAAAACATTCAGTACTTC. Amino acid sequence: CASSLTQRQNIQYF. This chain joins TRBV5-1 and TRBJ2-4, with D unresolved. Germline CDR1 reads SGHRS; CDR2 reads YFSETQ. V dropped 2 bases and J dropped 5 bases, with 11 bases sitting between them. This CDR3 has 14 amino acids.

This clonotype has at least ten counts. The chain joins TRBV9 to TRBJ2-1, with D perhaps matching TRBD2 (5 bases). This CDR3 contains 17 residues. Germline V lookup: CDR1 SGDLS, CDR2 YYNGEE. V lost 0 bases, J lost 0 bases, and 13 bases lay in between. CDR3 bases: TGTGCCAGCAGCGTAGCTCACACGGGGAGCTCCTACAATGAGCAGTTCTTC. It encodes CASSVAHTGSSYNEQFF.

This clonotype was counted at least ten times. The chain has TRBV5-4 and TRBJ2-6, with D possibly TRBD1 on 6 matching bases. The CDR3 is made up of 17 amino acids. CDR1 is SGHNT, CDR2 YYREEE, per germline (reference sequence). Trimming left V 0 bases short and J 0 bases short, with 10 bases between. CDR3 in amino acids: CASSLAGQRSGANVLTF. The DNA for the CDR3 is TGTGCCAGCAGCTTGGCGGGACAACGCTCTGGGGCCAACGTCCTGACTTTC.

This clonotype has ten or more counts. The chain employs TRBV28 and TRBJ1-4; D not resolved. Germline CDR1 reads MDHEN; CDR2 reads SYDVKM. V was clipped by 2 bases and J by 8 bases, with 12 bases between them. The CDR3 length is 14 residues. This chain's CDR3 is CASSLNAVGEKLFF. CDR3 in DNA: TGTGCCAGCAGTTTAAACGCCGTTGGGGAAAAACTGTTTTTT.

There are a few counts of this clonotype. The J gene is TRBJ1-2, the V gene TRBV20-1; possible D gene TRBD1, 6 bases. There are 13 residues in the CDR3. V lost 2 bases and J lost 4, with 11 bases in between. Germline V lookup: CDR1 DFQATT, CDR2 SNEGSKA (reference sequence). The CDR3 sequence: CSARSTGIYGYTF. The CDR3 coding sequence is TGCAGTGCTAGATCCACAGGGATCTATGGCTACACCTTC.

This clonotype was picked up many times. V is TRBV7-3 and J is TRBJ2-1; D may correspond to TRBD1 or TRBD2 (5 bases each). Germline CDR1 reads SGHTA; CDR2 reads FQGTGA. Trimming took 6 bases from V and 8 from J, leaving 20 bases between them. The CDR3 sequence is 15 residues long. The CDR3 loop reads CASRNSGTPGDEQFF. The CDR3 DNA reads TGTGCCAGCAGAAATTCCGGGACCCCGGGCGATGAGCAGTTCTTC.

This clonotype was seen many times. This chain links TRBV20-1 with TRBJ1-4, with 10 nucleotides matching TRBD1. CDR1 DFQATT and CDR2 SNEGSKA come from the germline V gene (reference sequence). The CDR3 loop spans 15 amino acids. V shed 0 bases and J 5 bases; nucleotides not matched to a gene: 3. The CDR3 DNA is TGCAGTGCTAGAGATATGGGACAGGGGAATGAAAAACTGTTTTTT. This sequence encodes CSARDMGQGNEKLFF.

The sample holds many counts of this clonotype. CDR3 DNA: TGCGCCAGCAGCGGAGGGACAGGGGGCCGGGAGCTGTTTTTT. Its protein is CASSGGTGGRELFF. The chain employs TRBV5-1 and TRBJ2-2; 12 bases match TRBD1. The CDR3 runs to 14 residues. The V gene's germline CDR1 is SGHRS and CDR2 YFSETQ. V dropped 4 bases and J dropped 9; count of bases not matched to a gene: 4.

This clonotype was recorded many times. The chain is built from TRBV20-1 and TRBJ2-1; 8 nucleotides match TRBD2. The CDR3 spans 14 residues. V trimming: 5 bases; J trimming: 7 bases; junction bases outside the gene matches: 10. Germline V lookup: CDR1 DFQATT, CDR2 SNEGSKA (reference sequence). The chain's CDR3 is CSAPTSGAWNEQFF. The CDR3 DNA reads as TGCAGTGCTCCAACTAGCGGTGCCTGGAATGAGCAGTTCTTC.

This clonotype was observed at least ten times. CDR3 in DNA: TGTGCCAGCAGTCCTCAACTAGCGGGAGTCCTCCGGGAGCAGTTCTTC. This encodes CASSPQLAGVLREQFF. V and J are TRBV12-3 or TRBV12-4 and TRBJ2-1, with TRBD2 identical over 11 bases. The CDR3 runs 16 residues. V shed 5 bases and J 10 bases; nucleotides not matched to a gene: 13.

This clonotype has at least ten counts. The V gene is TRBV29-1, the J gene TRBJ2-3; no clear D gene. CDR1 SQVTM and CDR2 ANQGSEA come from the germline V gene. There are 10 residues in the CDR3. V was pared by 6 bases and J by 8 bases, with 9 bases between. The CDR3 coding sequence is TGCAGCGTCGCGGACGTTACGCAGTATTTT. It translates to CSVADVTQYF.

A few counts support this clonotype. The CDR3: CAWSVSGETQYF. For the CDR3, the DNA is TGTGCCTGGAGTGTAAGTGGAGAGACCCAGTACTTC. This sequence joins TRBV30 and TRBJ2-5; D is undetermined. The CDR3 consists of 12 residues. V was trimmed by 0 bases and J by 4 bases, leaving 6 bases between them. Germline assignment: CDR1 GTSNPN and CDR2 SVGIG (reference sequence).

This clonotype was observed many times. The rearrangement joins TRBV20-1 to TRBJ2-1, with TRBD2 matching over 7 bases. CDR1 is DFQATT, CDR2 SNEGSKA, per germline (reference sequence). Unmatched junction bases numbered 12, after V lost 6 bases and J lost 4 bases. The CDR3 has 15 amino acids. This CDR3 reads CSATSGAGAYNEQFF. CDR3 sequence (DNA): TGCAGTGCCACCTCGGGCGCGGGAGCTTACAATGAGCAGTTCTTC.

This clonotype was detected many times. This chain joins TRBV7-3 and TRBJ2-2; D gene ambiguous. This CDR3 is 12 amino acids long. Germline V gene sequence: CDR1 SGHTA, CDR2 FQGTGA. Trimming removed 4 bases at V and 6 bases at J, with 6 bases between. CDR3 region: CASSSQAGELFF. The DNA of the CDR3 is TGTGCCAGCAGCTCCCAGGCCGGGGAGCTGTTTTTT. Combining the CDR3 with reference TRBV7-3 and TRBJ2-2 gives the whole variable domain GAGVSQTPSNKVTEKGKYVELRCDPISGHTALYWYRQSLGQGPEFLIYFQGTGAADDSGLPNDRFFAVRPEGSVSTLKIQRTERGDSAVYLCASSSQAGELFFGEGSRLTVL.

This clonotype was seen at least ten times. The rearrangement links TRBV20-1 to TRBJ2-2, with D perhaps TRBD2 (7 bases). CDR1 DFQATT and CDR2 SNEGSKA come from the germline V gene (reference sequence). The CDR3 spans 14 residues. The V gene lost 0 bases and the J gene lost 6 bases, with 11 bases spanning the gap. DNA of the CDR3: TGCAGTGCTAGAGAAACGGGGGGCCCCGGGGAGCTGTTTTTT. It yields the protein CSARETGGPGELFF.

This clonotype showed up many times. This rearrangement joins TRBV10-3 to TRBJ1-2; D not certain. This CDR3 region has 12 residues. Trimming stripped 4 bases from V and 2 bases from J, with 5 bases between. Germline CDR1 is ENHRY and CDR2 is SYGVKD. CDR3 DNA sequence: TGTGCCATCAGTGTGGACAACTATGGCTACACCTTC. Translated: CAISVDNYGYTF.

This clonotype was recorded a few times. A read error may be the cause here, since a much bigger clone is one base away. This chain links TRBV7-2 with TRBJ2-1, with D possibly TRBD1 on 6 matching bases. Trimming removed 5 bases at V and 0 bases at J, with 11 bases between. This CDR3 has 15 amino acids. CDR1 and CDR2 from the germline V gene are SGHTA and FQGNSA. CDR3 sequence: CASSPDSSSYNEQFF. The CDR3 DNA is TGTGCCAGCAGCCCGGACAGCAGCTCCTACAATGAGCAGTTCTTC.

This clonotype showed up just once. The gene calls are TRBV5-1 and TRBJ2-1; 11 nucleotides match TRBD2. V trimming: 1 base; J trimming: 8 bases; junction bases outside the gene matches: 11. Germline CDR1 and CDR2: SGHRS and YFSETQ. The CDR3 spans 17 residues. For the CDR3, the DNA is TGCGCCAGCAGCTTGACCGTTTCTAGCGGGGGGCCCGATGAGCAGTTCTTC. This translates into CASSLTVSSGGPDEQFF.

The rearrangement joins TRBV5-1 to TRBJ2-1; TRBD2 might be the D (5 bases). The length of the CDR3 is 15 residues. Germline assignment: CDR1 SGHRS and CDR2 YFSETQ. The germline V and J ends were trimmed by 6 bases and 0 bases, with 13 bases remaining between them. The CDR3 region has the DNA TGCGCCAGCAAGTCTAGCTCGGGCTCCTACAATGAGCAGTTCTTC. Its translation is CASKSSSGSYNEQFF.

This clonotype was seen many times. V is TRBV2 and J is TRBJ1-4, with TRBD1 identical over 7 bases. Trimming cost V 5 bases and J 4 bases; bases outside gene matches: 4. CDR3 size: 14 residues. From germline, CDR1 is SNHLY and CDR2 FYNNEI. Here the CDR3 reads CASSPRQGNEKLFF. In DNA form, the CDR3 reads TGTGCCAGCAGTCCCAGACAGGGTAATGAAAAACTGTTTTTT.

This clonotype was detected many times. V usage is TRBV7-2 and J usage is TRBJ2-7; TRBD2 matches 7 bases. This CDR3 spans 16 amino acids. The V segment lost 8 bases and the J segment 5 bases; nucleotides outside the gene matches: 18. Looked up from germline, CDR1 is SGHTA and CDR2 is FQGNSA. In nucleotides, the CDR3 is TGTGCCAGCCCCGCTATGAAAGAGCGGGGCGGAAACGAGCAGTACTTC. Translation: CASPAMKERGGNEQYF.

In this sample, this clonotype turned up many times. The J gene is TRBJ2-5, the V gene TRBV7-6; 8 bases map to TRBD2. Germline CDR1 reads SGHVS; CDR2 reads FNYEAQ. The CDR3 sequence is 15 residues long. Trimming at V came to 5 bases and at J to 0 bases, leaving 5 bases not matched to a gene. The chain's CDR3 is CASSLTSGNQETQYF. In DNA, the CDR3 is TGTGCCAGCAGCCTCACTAGCGGCAACCAAGAGACCCAGTACTTC.

This clonotype was counted many times. The chain links TRBV5-1 to TRBJ1-1; weak D call: TRBD1 (5 bases). CDR3 length equals 15 residues. Germline V gene lookup returns CDR1 SGHRS and CDR2 YFSETQ. Deletions cut 4 bases from V and 3 bases from J, with 16 bases between. This CDR3 reads CASSPGSTVDTEAFF. CDR3 sequence (DNA): TGCGCCAGCAGCCCAGGGTCGACGGTAGACACTGAAGCTTTCTTT.

This clonotype was counted ten times or more. This chain links TRBV9 with TRBJ1-2; D is undetermined. CDR1 and CDR2 from the germline V gene are SGDLS and YYNGEE. The CDR3 spans 16 residues. V gave up 0 bases and J gave up 3 bases, with 15 bases separating them. CDR3 coding DNA: TGTGCCAGCAGCGTAGAATACAGACCAACCGACTATGGCTACACCTTC. This encodes CASSVEYRPTDYGYTF.

Ten or more counts support this clonotype. The J gene is TRBJ2-1, the V gene TRBV24-1; D is unclear. The CDR3 extends over 18 amino acids. The V gene's germline CDR1 is KGHDR and CDR2 SFDVKD. Trimming removed 8 bases at V and 5 bases at J, with 27 bases between. Here the CDR3 DNA reads TGTGCCACCACCCTTAAGGAGAGAACCCGCGTGGGGAACAATGAGCAGTTCTTC. This sequence encodes CATTLKERTRVGNNEQFF.

There are many counts of this clonotype. The J gene is TRBJ1-2, the V gene TRBV20-1; unclear D gene. Trimming took off 0 bases at V and 2 bases at J, with 10 bases between the two ends. This CDR3 is 14 amino acids long. Germline loops: CDR1 DFQATT, CDR2 SNEGSKA (reference sequence). The CDR3 nucleotides read TGCAGTGCTAGAGATGGGCGGGAAAACTATGGCTACACCTTC. Residues: CSARDGRENYGYTF.